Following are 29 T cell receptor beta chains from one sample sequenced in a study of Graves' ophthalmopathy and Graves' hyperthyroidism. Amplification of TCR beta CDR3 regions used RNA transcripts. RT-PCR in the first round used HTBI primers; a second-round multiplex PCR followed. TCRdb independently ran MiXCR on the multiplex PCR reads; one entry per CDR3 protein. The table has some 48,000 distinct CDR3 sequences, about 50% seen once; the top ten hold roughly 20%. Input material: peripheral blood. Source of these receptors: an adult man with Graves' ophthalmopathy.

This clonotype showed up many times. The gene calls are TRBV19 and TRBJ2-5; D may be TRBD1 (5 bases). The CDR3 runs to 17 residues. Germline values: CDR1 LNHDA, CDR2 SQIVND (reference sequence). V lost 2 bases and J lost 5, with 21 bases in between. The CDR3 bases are TGTGCCAGTAGTATAAGGAATCCCCCGCCCAGGGATGAGACCCAGTACTTC. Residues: CASSIRNPPPRDETQYF.

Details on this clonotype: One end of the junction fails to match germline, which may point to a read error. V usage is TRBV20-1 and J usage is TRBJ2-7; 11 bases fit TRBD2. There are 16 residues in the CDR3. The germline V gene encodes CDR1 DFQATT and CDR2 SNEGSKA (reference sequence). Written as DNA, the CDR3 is TGCAGTGCAAGAGTACTAGCGGGAGTTCCGATCTCCGAGCAGTACTTC. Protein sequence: CSARVLAGVPISEQYF.

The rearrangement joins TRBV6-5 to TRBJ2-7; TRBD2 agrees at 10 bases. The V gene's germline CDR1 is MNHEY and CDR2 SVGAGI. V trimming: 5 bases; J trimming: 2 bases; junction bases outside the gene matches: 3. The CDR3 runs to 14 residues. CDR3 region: CASSTTSGAYEQYF. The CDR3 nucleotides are TGTGCCAGCAGTACCACTAGCGGGGCCTACGAGCAGTACTTC.

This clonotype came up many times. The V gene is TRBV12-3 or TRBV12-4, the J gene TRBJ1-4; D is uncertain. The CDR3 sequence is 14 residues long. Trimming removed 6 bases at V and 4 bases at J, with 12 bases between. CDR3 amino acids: CASRFGSHNEKLFF. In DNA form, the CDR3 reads TGTGCCAGCAGATTTGGTAGCCATAATGAAAAACTGTTTTTT.

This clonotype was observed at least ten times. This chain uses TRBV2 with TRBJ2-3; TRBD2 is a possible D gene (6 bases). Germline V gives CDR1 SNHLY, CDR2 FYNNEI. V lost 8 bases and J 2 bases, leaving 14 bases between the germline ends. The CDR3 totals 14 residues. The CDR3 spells CASVAASATDTQYF. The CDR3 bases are TGTGCCAGCGTGGCGGCTAGCGCCACAGATACGCAGTATTTT.

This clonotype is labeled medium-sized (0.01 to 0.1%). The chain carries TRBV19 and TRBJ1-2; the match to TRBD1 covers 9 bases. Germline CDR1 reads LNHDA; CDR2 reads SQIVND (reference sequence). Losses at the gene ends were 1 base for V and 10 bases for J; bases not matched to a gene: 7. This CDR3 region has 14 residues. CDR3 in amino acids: CASSIANGQGLYTF. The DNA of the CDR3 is TGTGCCAGTAGTATAGCCAATGGACAGGGGCTCTACACCTTC.

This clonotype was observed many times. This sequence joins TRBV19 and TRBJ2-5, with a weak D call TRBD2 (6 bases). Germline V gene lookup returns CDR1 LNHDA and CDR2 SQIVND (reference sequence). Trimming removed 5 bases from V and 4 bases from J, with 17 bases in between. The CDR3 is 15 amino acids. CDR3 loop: CASSLSTGVTETQYF. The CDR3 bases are TGTGCCAGTAGTTTGTCGACGGGGGTGACAGAGACCCAGTACTTC.

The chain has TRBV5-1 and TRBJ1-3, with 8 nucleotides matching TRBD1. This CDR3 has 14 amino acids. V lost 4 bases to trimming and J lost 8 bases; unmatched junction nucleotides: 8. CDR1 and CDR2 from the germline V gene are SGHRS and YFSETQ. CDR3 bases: TGCGCCAGCAGCGTCGGACAGGGTGGCTACACCATATATTTT. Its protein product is CASSVGQGGYTIYF.

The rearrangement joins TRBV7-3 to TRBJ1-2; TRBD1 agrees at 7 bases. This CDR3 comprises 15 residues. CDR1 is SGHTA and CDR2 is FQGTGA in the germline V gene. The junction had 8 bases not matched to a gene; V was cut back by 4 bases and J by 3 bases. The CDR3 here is CASSSGTDVDYGYTF. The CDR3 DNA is TGTGCCAGCAGCTCAGGGACAGATGTCGACTATGGCTACACCTTC.

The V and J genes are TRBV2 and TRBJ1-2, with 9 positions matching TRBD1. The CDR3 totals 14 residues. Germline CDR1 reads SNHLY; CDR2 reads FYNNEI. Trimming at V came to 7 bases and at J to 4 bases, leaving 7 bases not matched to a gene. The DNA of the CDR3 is TGTGCCAGCACTACAGGGGGCGCTCCCTATGGCTACACCTTC. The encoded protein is CASTTGGAPYGYTF.

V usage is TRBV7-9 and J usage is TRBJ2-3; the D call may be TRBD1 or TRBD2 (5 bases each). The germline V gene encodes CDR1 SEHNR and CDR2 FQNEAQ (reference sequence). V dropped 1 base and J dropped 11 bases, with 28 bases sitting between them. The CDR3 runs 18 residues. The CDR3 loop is CASSLGVGAASSYNEQYF. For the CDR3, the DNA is TGTGCCAGCAGCTTAGGGGTCGGGGCGGCTAGCTCCTACAATGAGCAGTATTTT.

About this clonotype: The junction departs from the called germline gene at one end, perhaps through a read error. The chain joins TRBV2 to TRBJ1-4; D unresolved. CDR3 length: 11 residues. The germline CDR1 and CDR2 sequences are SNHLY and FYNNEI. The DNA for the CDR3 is TGTGCCAGCACCACGGGTAAAAAACTTTTTTTT. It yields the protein CASTTGKKLFF.

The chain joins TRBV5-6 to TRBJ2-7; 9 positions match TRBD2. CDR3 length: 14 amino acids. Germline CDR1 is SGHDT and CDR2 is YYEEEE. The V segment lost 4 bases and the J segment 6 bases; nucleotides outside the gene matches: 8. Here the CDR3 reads CASSSIAGVLEQYF. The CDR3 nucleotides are TGTGCCAGCAGCAGTATAGCGGGAGTACTCGAGCAGTACTTC. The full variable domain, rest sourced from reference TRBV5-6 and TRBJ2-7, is DAGVTQSPTHLIKTRGQQVTLRCSPKSGHDTVSWYQQALGQGPQFIFQYYEEEERQRGNFPDRFSGHQFPNYSSELNVNALLLGDSALYLCASSSIAGVLEQYFGPGTRLTVT.

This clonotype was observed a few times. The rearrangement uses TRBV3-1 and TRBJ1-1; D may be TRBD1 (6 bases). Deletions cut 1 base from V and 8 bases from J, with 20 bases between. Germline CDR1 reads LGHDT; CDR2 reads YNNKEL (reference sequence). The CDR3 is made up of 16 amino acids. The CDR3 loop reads CASSQAPQGGGAEAFF. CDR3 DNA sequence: TGTGCCAGCAGCCAAGCTCCACAGGGTGGTGGAGCGGAAGCTTTCTTT.

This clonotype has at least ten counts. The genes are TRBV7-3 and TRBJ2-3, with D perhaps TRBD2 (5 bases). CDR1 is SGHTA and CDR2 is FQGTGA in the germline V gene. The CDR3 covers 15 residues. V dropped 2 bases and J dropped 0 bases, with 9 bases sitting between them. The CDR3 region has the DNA TGTGCCAGCAGCTTAGGAGGAGCAAGCACAGATACGCAGTATTTT. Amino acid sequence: CASSLGGASTDTQYF.

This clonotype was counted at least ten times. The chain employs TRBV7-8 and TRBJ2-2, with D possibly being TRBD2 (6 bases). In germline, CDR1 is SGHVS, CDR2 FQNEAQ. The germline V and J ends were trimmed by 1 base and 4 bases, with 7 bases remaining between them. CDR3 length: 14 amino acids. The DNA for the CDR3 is TGTGCCAGCAGCTTAGACGGGGGCACCGGGGAGCTGTTTTTT. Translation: CASSLDGGTGELFF. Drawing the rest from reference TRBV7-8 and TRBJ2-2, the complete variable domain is GAGVSQSPRYKVAKRGQDVALRCDPISGHVSLFWYQQALGQGPEFLTYFQNEAQLDKSGLPSDRFFAERPEGSVSTLKIQRTQQEDSAVYLCASSLDGGTGELFFGEGSRLTVL.

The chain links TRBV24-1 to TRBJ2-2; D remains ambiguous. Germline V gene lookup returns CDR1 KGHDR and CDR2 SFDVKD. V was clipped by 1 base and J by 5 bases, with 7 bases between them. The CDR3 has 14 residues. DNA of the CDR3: TGTGCCACCAGTGATTTAGGGCGAACCGGGGAGCTGTTTTTT. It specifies CATSDLGRTGELFF.

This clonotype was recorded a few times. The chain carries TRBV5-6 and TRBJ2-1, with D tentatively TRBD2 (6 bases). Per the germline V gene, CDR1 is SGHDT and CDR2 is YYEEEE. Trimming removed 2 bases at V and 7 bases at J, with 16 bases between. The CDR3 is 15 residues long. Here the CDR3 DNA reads TGTGCCAGCAGCTTACGAGGGCGGGGTACGAATGAGCAGTTCTTC. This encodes CASSLRGRGTNEQFF.

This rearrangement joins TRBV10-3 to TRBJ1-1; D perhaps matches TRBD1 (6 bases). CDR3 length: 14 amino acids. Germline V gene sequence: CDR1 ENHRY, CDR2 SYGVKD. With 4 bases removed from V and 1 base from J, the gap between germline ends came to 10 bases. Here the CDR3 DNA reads TGTGCCATCAGTGCAACAGGGAAGAACACTGAAGCTTTCTTT. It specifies CAISATGKNTEAFF.

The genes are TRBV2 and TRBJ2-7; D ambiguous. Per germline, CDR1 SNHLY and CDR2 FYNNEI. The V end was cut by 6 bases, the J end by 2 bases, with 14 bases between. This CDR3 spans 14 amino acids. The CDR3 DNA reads TGTGCCAGCAGGAAAGGAGAACATACCTACGAGCAGTACTTC. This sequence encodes CASRKGEHTYEQYF.

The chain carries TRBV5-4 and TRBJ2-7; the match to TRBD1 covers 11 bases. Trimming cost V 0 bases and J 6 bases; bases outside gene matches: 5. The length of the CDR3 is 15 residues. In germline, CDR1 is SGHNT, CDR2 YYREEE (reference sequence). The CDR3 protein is CASSLGGQGASEQYF. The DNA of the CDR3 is TGTGCCAGCAGCTTGGGTGGACAGGGGGCGAGCGAGCAGTACTTC.

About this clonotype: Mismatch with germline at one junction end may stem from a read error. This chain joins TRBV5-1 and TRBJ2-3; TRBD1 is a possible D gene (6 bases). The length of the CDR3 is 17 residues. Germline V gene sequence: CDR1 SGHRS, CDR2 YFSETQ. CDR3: CAGSLGLRRGSTDTQYF. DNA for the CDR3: TGCGCCGGCAGCTTGGGCCTCCGCAGGGGTAGCACAGATACGCAGTATTTT.

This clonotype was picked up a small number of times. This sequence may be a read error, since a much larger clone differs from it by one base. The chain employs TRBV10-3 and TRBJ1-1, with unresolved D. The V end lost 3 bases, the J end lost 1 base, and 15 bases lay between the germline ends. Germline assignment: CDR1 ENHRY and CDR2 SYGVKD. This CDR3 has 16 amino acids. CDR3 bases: TGTGCCATCAGTGAATGGTCCGGGAAGGGGAACACTGAAGCTTTCTTT. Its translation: CAISEWSGKGNTEAFF.

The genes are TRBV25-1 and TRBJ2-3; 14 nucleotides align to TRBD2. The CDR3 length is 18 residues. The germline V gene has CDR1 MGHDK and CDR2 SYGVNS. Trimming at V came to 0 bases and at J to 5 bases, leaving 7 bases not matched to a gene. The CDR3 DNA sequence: TGTGCCAGCAGTGAATATCGACTAGCGGGAGGGCTCAGAGATACGCAGTATTTT. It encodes CASSEYRLAGGLRDTQYF.

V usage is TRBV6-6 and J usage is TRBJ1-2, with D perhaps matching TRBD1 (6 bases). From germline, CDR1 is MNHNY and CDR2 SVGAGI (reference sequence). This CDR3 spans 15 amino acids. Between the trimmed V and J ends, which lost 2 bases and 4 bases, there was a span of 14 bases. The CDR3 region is CASSYLTGHSYGYTF. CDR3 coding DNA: TGTGCCAGCAGTTACCTGACGGGACACAGCTATGGCTACACCTTC.

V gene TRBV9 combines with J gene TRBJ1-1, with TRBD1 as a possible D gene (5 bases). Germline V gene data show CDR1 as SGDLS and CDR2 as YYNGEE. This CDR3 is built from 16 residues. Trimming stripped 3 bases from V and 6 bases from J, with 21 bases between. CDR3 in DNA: TGTGCCAGCAGCGCGCAACCGGGACTAGGCTGGTCTGAAGCTTTCTTT. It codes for CASSAQPGLGWSEAFF.

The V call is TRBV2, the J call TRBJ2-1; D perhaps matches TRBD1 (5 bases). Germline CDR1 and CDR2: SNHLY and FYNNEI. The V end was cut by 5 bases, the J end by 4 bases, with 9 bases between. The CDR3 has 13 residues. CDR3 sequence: CASSWAGYNEQFF. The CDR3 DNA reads TGTGCCAGCAGTTGGGCAGGGTACAATGAGCAGTTCTTC.

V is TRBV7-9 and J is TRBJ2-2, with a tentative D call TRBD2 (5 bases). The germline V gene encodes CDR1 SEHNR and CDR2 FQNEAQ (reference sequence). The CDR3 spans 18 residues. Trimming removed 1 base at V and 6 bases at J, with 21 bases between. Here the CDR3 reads CASSLGLSLWGDSGELFF. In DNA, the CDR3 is TGTGCCAGCAGCTTAGGATTGTCTCTCTGGGGAGATTCCGGGGAGCTGTTTTTT.

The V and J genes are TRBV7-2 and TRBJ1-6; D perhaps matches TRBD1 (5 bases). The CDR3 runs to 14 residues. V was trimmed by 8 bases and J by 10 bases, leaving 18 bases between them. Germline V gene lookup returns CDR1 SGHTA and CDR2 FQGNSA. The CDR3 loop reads CASGPGRSPSPLHF. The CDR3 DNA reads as TGTGCCAGCGGACCGGGACGGTCTCCCTCACCCCTCCACTTT.